The 25 T cell receptor beta chains below come from one sample, sequenced in a study of blood T cell repertoires in COVID-19. Method: immunoSEQ multiplex PCR; TCRdb's copy keeps in-frame clones and lacks some. The sample has over 100,000 clones, almost 70% seen once; the top ten hold around 1.8%. Sequenced input: peripheral blood. The source is a woman in her sixties or seventies with acute or convalescent COVID-19.

This clone was counted between two and nine times. In DNA, the CDR3 is TGTGCCAGTAGTCACCGACAGACCTATGGCTACACCTTC. It yields the protein CASSHRQTYGYTF. The rearrangement uses TRBV19 and TRBJ1-2; possible D gene TRBD1, 5 bases. The ends were cut back, 5 bases at V and 4 bases at J, with 11 bases in the middle. Per germline, CDR1 LNHDA and CDR2 SQIVND (reference sequence). This CDR3 region has 13 residues.

A note on this clone: Germline and junction disagree at one end, which may indicate a read error. Different DNA sequences within this sample yield the same CDR3. CDR3 nucleotides: TGTGCCAGCAGCCGGGGTGGTAGCACAGATACACAGTATTTT. The encoded protein is CASSRGGSTDTQYF. The V gene is TRBV2, the J gene TRBJ2-3; possible D gene TRBD2, 5 bases. CDR3 length equals 14 residues. The V gene's germline CDR1 is SNHLY and CDR2 FYNNEI.

The chain has TRBV5-5 and TRBJ2-1; 13 bases line up with TRBD2. Losses at the gene ends were 0 bases for V and 4 bases for J; bases not matched to a gene: 1. This CDR3 comprises 16 residues. Germline assignment: CDR1 SGHKS and CDR2 YYEKEE (reference sequence). CDR3 residues: CASSLGLAGGYNEQFF. CDR3 DNA: TGTGCCAGCAGCTTGGGACTAGCGGGGGGTTACAATGAGCAGTTCTTC.

This rearrangement joins TRBV19 to TRBJ1-5; maybe TRBD1 (5 bases). The V gene lost 5 bases and the J gene lost 3 bases, with 11 bases spanning the gap. This CDR3 comprises 14 residues. Per germline, CDR1 LNHDA and CDR2 SQIVND (reference sequence). CDR3 bases: TGTGCCAGTAGTCCGGGGGTTCTCAATCAGCCCCAGCATTTT. Its protein is CASSPGVLNQPQHF.

V usage is TRBV6-1 and J usage is TRBJ2-2, with a tentative D call TRBD1 (6 bases). Germline lookup yields CDR1 MNHNS and CDR2 SASEGT. V lost 2 bases and J 7 bases, leaving 17 bases between the germline ends. The CDR3 runs to 16 residues. The CDR3 nucleotides read TGTGCCAGCAGTGAACAGGGGAGAGGGCTCGGCGGGGAGCTGTTTTTT. It specifies CASSEQGRGLGGELFF.

In this sample, this clone turned up a few times. The CDR3 DNA reads TGCGCCAGCAGTTCCCCTGGGGGGAAAGCTGAAGCTTTCTTT. Protein sequence: CASSSPGGKAEAFF. The rearrangement joins TRBV5-1 to TRBJ1-1, with a tentative D call TRBD1 (5 bases). This CDR3 is built from 14 residues. Germline-derived CDR1 and CDR2 are SGHRS and YFSETQ. V was shortened by 5 bases and J by 6 bases, with 17 bases between the two germline ends.

To note about this clone: The identical CDR3 is also encoded by other nucleotide sequences in the sample. This chain links TRBV12-3 or TRBV12-4 with TRBJ1-1; perhaps TRBD1 as D (6 bases). Trimming cost V 5 bases and J 3 bases, with 10 bases left between them. This CDR3 is built from 13 residues. This CDR3 reads CASSVQGYTEAFF. DNA of the CDR3: TGTGCCAGCAGTGTACAGGGTTACACTGAAGCTTTCTTT.

This chain connects TRBV25-1 to TRBJ2-7; tentatively, D is TRBD2 (6 bases). Germline V gene sequence: CDR1 MGHDK, CDR2 SYGVNS. Deletions cut 6 bases from V and 6 bases from J, with 15 bases between. The CDR3 length is 13 residues. In DNA, the CDR3 is TGTGCCAGCAGCGACGGGAGTGGTGCCGAGCAGTACTTC. This translates into CASSDGSGAEQYF.

The chain carries TRBV5-1 and TRBJ1-6; the match to TRBD1 covers 8 bases. V was clipped by 0 bases and J by 7 bases; unmatched bases: 6. The germline V gene encodes CDR1 SGHRS and CDR2 YFSETQ. The CDR3 is 16 residues long. CDR3 region: CASSLAGGKGNSPLHF. In nucleotides, the CDR3 is TGCGCCAGCAGCTTGGCAGGGGGCAAAGGAAATTCACCCCTCCACTTT.

This chain links TRBV3-1 (or the pseudogene TRBV3-2) with TRBJ2-7; TRBD2 agrees at 9 bases. V shed 1 base, J shed 2 bases, and the junction held 0 bases outside the gene matches. Germline-derived CDR1 and CDR2 are LGHDT and YNNKEL (reference sequence). This CDR3 has 14 amino acids. CDR3 nucleotides: TGTGCCAGCAGCCAAGTAGCGGGGGCCTACGAGCAGTACTTC. Protein product: CASSQVAGAYEQYF.

This clone appeared many times. V gene TRBV30 combines with J gene TRBJ1-2; 10 nucleotides align to TRBD1. After removal of 3 bases from V and 13 bases from J, the junction contained 8 bases not matched to a gene. Germline loops: CDR1 GTSNPN, CDR2 SVGIG (reference sequence). The CDR3 runs to 12 residues. In nucleotides, the CDR3 is TGTGCCTGGAGCGCAAGACAGGGGGCGGCCACCTTC. Its translation is CAWSARQGAATF.

The chain is built from TRBV5-5 and TRBJ1-3, with D perhaps matching TRBD1 (6 bases). CDR1 and CDR2 from the germline V gene are SGHKS and YYEKEE (reference sequence). CDR3 length: 15 amino acids. The germline V and J ends were trimmed by 0 bases and 4 bases, with 11 bases remaining between them. This CDR3 reads CASSLEAGDGNTIYF. CDR3 DNA: TGTGCCAGCAGCTTGGAGGCAGGGGACGGAAACACCATATATTTT.

The chain uses TRBV5-1 and TRBJ2-1, with 12 bases fitting TRBD2. Germline V gene data show CDR1 as SGHRS and CDR2 as YFSETQ. This CDR3 comprises 16 residues. V shed 0 bases, J shed 7 bases, and the junction held 5 bases outside the gene matches. The CDR3 reads CASSLDLAGGWNEQFF. CDR3 in DNA: TGCGCCAGCAGCTTGGATCTAGCGGGAGGGTGGAATGAGCAGTTCTTC.

The chain links TRBV9 to TRBJ2-1, with TRBD1 matching 8 bases. Germline V gene lookup returns CDR1 SGDLS and CDR2 YYNGEE. Trimming took 0 bases from V and 6 from J; bases not matched to a gene: 5. This CDR3 is built from 15 residues. The CDR3 nucleotides are TGTGCCAGCAGCGTAGTTACAGGGGGACTCAATGAGCAGTTCTTC. It encodes CASSVVTGGLNEQFF.

V gene TRBV6-5 combines with J gene TRBJ2-7, with D possibly TRBD1 on 7 matching bases. The V end was cut by 7 bases, the J end by 7 bases, with 20 bases between. Germline V gene data show CDR1 as MNHEY and CDR2 as SVGAGI. This CDR3 has 14 residues. CDR3 amino acids: CASKAGQNLREQYF. The CDR3 nucleotides read TGTGCCAGCAAGGCGGGACAGAACCTACGAGAGCAGTACTTC.

J is TRBJ1-5 and V is TRBV6-5; D uncertain. There are 14 residues in the CDR3. The V end lost 6 bases, the J end lost 4 bases, and 13 bases lay between the germline ends. The germline gives CDR1 MNHEY, CDR2 SVGAGI. The CDR3 spells CASSQGWENQPQHF. The CDR3 nucleotides read TGTGCCAGCAGCCAAGGGTGGGAGAATCAGCCCCAGCATTTT.

The chain combines TRBV5-1 with TRBJ2-2; a weak D match, TRBD2 (5 bases). Between the trimmed V and J ends, which lost 3 bases and 0 bases, there was a span of 15 bases. CDR1 is SGHRS and CDR2 is YFSETQ in the germline V gene. The CDR3 runs 17 residues. The CDR3 loop reads CASSSSISVSNTGELFF. The CDR3 nucleotides read TGCGCCAGCAGCTCCAGCATTAGCGTATCGAACACCGGGGAGCTGTTTTTT.

A single count supports this clone. The V and J genes are TRBV10-3 and TRBJ2-1, with TRBD2 identical over 13 bases. With 2 bases clipped from V and 9 bases from J, the junction kept 13 bases outside the gene matches. The CDR3 contains 18 residues. The germline gives CDR1 ENHRY, CDR2 SYGVKD. CDR3 coding DNA: TGTGCCATCAGTGAGCCCCTAGGACTAGCGGGAGCCCGGGGTGAGCAGTTCTTC. This codes for CAISEPLGLAGARGEQFF.

This chain links TRBV3-1 (or the pseudogene TRBV3-2) with TRBJ1-1, with a possible D match to TRBD1 (6 bases). Between the trimmed V and J ends, which lost 1 base and 1 base, there was a span of 7 bases. There are 14 residues in the CDR3. Germline V gene sequence: CDR1 LGHDT, CDR2 YNNKEL (reference sequence). The CDR3 sequence: CASSQAGANTEAFF. The CDR3 DNA reads as TGTGCCAGCAGCCAAGCAGGGGCGAACACTGAAGCTTTCTTT.

J is TRBJ1-2 and V is TRBV4-3, with D perhaps matching TRBD1 (5 bases). The CDR3 runs 16 residues. The V and J ends lost 0 bases and 6 bases respectively, with 17 bases between them. Germline CDR1 LGHNA, CDR2 YSLEER. The CDR3 reads CASSQDVAGRLDGYTF. The CDR3 DNA reads as TGCGCCAGCAGCCAAGATGTGGCAGGGAGGCTTGATGGCTACACCTTC.

There are a few counts of this clone. The chain is built from TRBV27 and TRBJ2-3, with 14 bases lining up with TRBD2. CDR3 size: 17 residues. Trimming at V came to 4 bases and at J to 4 bases, leaving 7 bases not matched to a gene. The germline V gene has CDR1 MNHEY and CDR2 SMNVEV (reference sequence). The CDR3 sequence: CASSSPTSGGAADTQYF. In DNA, the CDR3 is TGTGCCAGCAGTTCCCCGACTAGCGGGGGGGCCGCAGATACGCAGTATTTT.

The V and J genes are TRBV15 and TRBJ1-3; 11 bases are a match to TRBD1. This CDR3 comprises 17 residues. CDR1 LNHNV and CDR2 YYDKDF come from the germline V gene (reference sequence). V lost 4 bases and J lost 0; bases outside the gene matches: 5. The chain's CDR3 is CATSKGQGGSSGNTIYF. The CDR3 DNA reads as TGTGCCACCAGCAAGGGACAGGGGGGTTCCTCTGGAAACACCATATATTTT.

This clone came up once. V and J are TRBV29-1 and TRBJ2-4; perhaps TRBD1 as D (6 bases). Germline loops: CDR1 SQVTM, CDR2 ANQGSEA. The CDR3 extends over 15 amino acids. V was shortened by 7 bases and J by 1 base, with 17 bases between the two germline ends. The CDR3 sequence: CSAELTGLAKNIQYF. In DNA form, the CDR3 reads TGCAGCGCCGAGCTGACAGGTCTGGCCAAAAACATTCAGTACTTC.

V and J are TRBV12-5 and TRBJ2-7; unclear D gene. This CDR3 spans 13 amino acids. Germline CDR1 LGHNT, CDR2 FRNRAP. V was shortened by 4 bases and J by 6 bases, with 13 bases between the two germline ends. CDR3 DNA: TGTGCTAGTGGTTCAGTATTGGTTTCCGAGCAGTACTTC. Protein product: CASGSVLVSEQYF.

The chain is built from TRBV9 and TRBJ1-4, with no clear D. This CDR3 region has 14 residues. Germline lookup yields CDR1 SGDLS and CDR2 YYNGEE. V lost 0 bases and J 7 bases, leaving 10 bases between the germline ends. Here the CDR3 reads CASSVDPTGEKLFF. CDR3 sequence (DNA): TGTGCCAGCAGCGTAGACCCTACGGGTGAAAAACTGTTTTTT.